The 3 T cell receptor beta chains given below trace back to one sample, sequenced in a study of cytomegalovirus exposure and HLA in healthy donors. The study ran its PCR with 60 Vbeta and 13 Jbeta primers. This table comes from immunoSEQ multiplex PCR, and its TCRdb copy is limited to in-frame clones, with some not included. The sample gives about 140,000 clones, over 60% of which show up once; around 6% is in the top ten. Material: PBMCs. The receptor source for this set is a woman between 55 and 75 years old in good health and CMV-seronegative.

CDR3 nucleotide sequence: TGTGCCAGTAGTTGGACTAGCGGGAGGAAAAATGAGCAGTTCTTC. Amino acids: CASSWTSGRKNEQFF. The chain joins TRBV19 to TRBJ2-1, with 14 bases lining up with TRBD2. This CDR3 contains 15 residues. V gave up 5 bases and J gave up 7 bases; unmatched junction bases: 4. Germline V gives CDR1 LNHDA, CDR2 SQIVND (reference sequence). Together with reference TRBV19 and TRBJ2-1, the CDR3 gives the full variable domain: DGGITQSPKYLFRKEGQNVTLSCEQNLNHDAMYWYRQDPGQGLRLIYYSQIVNDFQKGDIAEGYSVSREKKESFPLTVTSAQKNPTAFYLCASSWTSGRKNEQFFGPGTRLTVL.

As regards this clone: This same CDR3 is encoded by further DNA sequences in the sample. This chain uses TRBV27 with TRBJ2-2; 7 bases are shared with TRBD1. The CDR3 has 13 residues. The J segment lost 5 bases and the V segment lost 6 bases, leaving 3 bases of the junction unmatched. Per the germline V gene, CDR1 is MNHEY and CDR2 is SMNVEV (reference sequence). Here the CDR3 reads CASSLRGTGELFF. For the CDR3, the DNA is TGTGCCAGCAGCCTCAGGGGGACCGGGGAGCTGTTTTTT.

The CDR3 DNA reads TGTGCCAGCAGCCAACAGGGACAATCGAACACTGAAGCTTTCTTT. This gives the protein CASSQQGQSNTEAFF. This chain uses TRBV4-2 with TRBJ1-1; possibly TRBD1 for D (6 bases). The ends were cut back, 2 bases at V and 1 base at J, with 11 bases in the middle. Per the germline V gene, CDR1 is LGHNA and CDR2 is YNFKEQ. The CDR3 is made up of 15 amino acids.